Reported below is one T cell receptor beta chain. Its antigen remains undetermined. One end of the junction varies from germline; a read error may be responsible. Using the deep immunoSEQ assay, TCR CDR3 regions were amplified from genomic DNA by multiplex PCR. Extracted genomic DNA from each cell subset was distributed evenly across all wells of several immunoSEQ 96-well plates, and each plate was treated as a replicate. For sorted subsets, each replicate PCR was loaded with about 0.2 ug genomic DNA, equivalent to 32,000 or so T cell genomes. The purified libraries were quantified using a Qubit 3.0 fluorometer, sized with a Bioanalyzer 2100, and then quantified again using the KAPA Library Quantification kit. A separate single-read 150-cycle Illumina NextSeq 550 flow cell was used to sequence each immunoSEQ 96-well plate. As for how the authors treated the data: Because the immunoSEQ output included only junctional sequences and no quality scores, the filtering could not be the same as the filtering used for full-length reads. To assign V/J genes and CDR3, sequences were annotated using PyIR, a Python wrapper for IgBLAST v1.9, with IMGT germline references. Reads were filtered out if the reads had weak V/J assignments (E-value above 1e-6), no CDR3, stop codons, out-of-frame junctions, or ambiguous translated residues. A V3J clonotype was defined by an identical inferred V gene, J gene, and CDR3 amino acid sequence. The percentage overlap between two repertoires was calculated by dividing the number of shared unique clonotypes by the size of the smaller repertoire. RTK rarefaction, the Chao1 estimator, and Recon v2.1 estimates of unobserved clonotypes were used to assess repertoire richness. Generation probabilities for all TCRbeta clonotypes obtained by the gDNA method from a handful of donors were computed using OLGA. TCRdb retrieved this table from immuneACCESS and kept in-frame rearrangements only. Not all clones are present; in checked studies, unresolved V genes account for under half, and no reason is known for the remainder. D and trimming were read from the DNA, whereas the V and J calls and clone size are those reported in that table. This sample has about 2.2 million clones in its table, and just under 95% of those were observed once. Clones ranked in the top ten supply 1.5% to 2% of the sample.

The CDR3, from cysteine to phenylalanine, totals 13 residues. Kept here is only the CDR3 DNA, which spans 39 bases and is read in frame from base 1. CDR1 and CDR2 are drawn from the germline V gene (reference sequence): GTSNPN, SVGIG. The sample belongs to a study of shared clonotypes between healthy human individuals (TCRdb year 2020). At the level of the whole study: Three men and a couple of women, aged 18 to 49 years, made up the cohort. Each donor's leukapheresis produced roughly between roughly 0.85 and 9 billion PBMCs. To increase sequencing depth and limit assay-specific biases, different laboratories used diverse techniques to prepare libraries and sequence TCR repertoires. For each donor, CD4 naive and CD4 memory were each run on three plates, CD8 naive on two plates, and CD8 memory on one plate. Blood TCR repertoires of several healthy adults were deeply sequenced to estimate repertoire size and the extent of clonotype sharing between individuals. Study-level results and caveats: Compared with non-shared clonotypes, clonotypes shared by all four sorted-subset donors had higher generation probabilities. Sampling was restricted to blood, and TCR repertoires in tissues likely differ from the TCR repertoires found in blood. Rarefaction of sorted-subset datasets indicated incomplete sequencing despite the large sequencing depth. The small number of donors limited the genetic and exposure-history diversity represented. Naive subsets generally had larger estimated clonotype richness than memory subsets. Sharing across a few donors was observed for roughly 5% of naive CD4, over 3% of naive CD8, over 2% of memory CD4, and around 0.4% of memory CD8 clonotypes. Based on pairwise subsampling, the degree of clonotype sharing among donors was expected to be affected by sequencing depth.

CD8 naive samples consisted of CD45RO-negative cells that were positively selected for CCR7, yielding a CD45RA+CCR7+ population without TemRA cells. Donors were healthy HIV-negative adults with no recently reported acute infections or vaccinations. Only Caucasian adults living in Nashville, Tennessee, USA were represented among the donors. Blood was obtained by leukapheresis, after which PBMCs were separated by Ficoll-Histopaque density gradient centrifugation and cryopreserved in liquid nitrogen vapor phase. Purity and quantity of every magnetically sorted T cell population were checked by analytical flow cytometry. Genomic DNA was isolated from each sorted fraction and quantified by UV absorbance on a Nanodrop 2000c.

This TCR was sampled from a man between 18 and 35 years old in good health. Some clones in this sample may be carry-over from other donors' samples. The source material was naive CD8+ T cells from PBMCs. The cell subset or site label on this specimen signifies: CD45RA+CCR7+. The V and J segments used are TRBV30 and TRBJ2-7; the D gene cannot be resolved beyond TRBD1 or TRBD2, each matching 5 bases. The CDR3: CVWSFIVGDEQYF. The DNA sequence is given as TGTGTCTGGAGTTTTATCGTGGGGGACGAGCAGTACTTC. The full variable domain, completed from the reference TRBV30 and TRBJ2-7 proteins outside the CDR3, reads SQTIHQWPATLVQPVGSPLSLECTVEGTSNPNLYWYRQAAGRGLQLLFYSVGIGQISSEVPQNLSASRPQDRQFILSSKKLLLSDSGFYLCVWSFIVGDEQYFGPGTRLTVT.